The 15 T cell receptor beta chains presented below share a single source sample, sequenced in a study of T cells in Graves' hyperthyroidism and ophthalmopathy. RNA transcripts yielded amplified TCR beta CDR3 regions. The TCR CDR3 first-round RT-PCR relied on the HTBI primer set. TCRdb analysed the multiplex PCR reads with MiXCR anew, one entry per CDR3 protein. Of about 250,000 distinct CDR3 sequences detected, roughly 22% appear once; the ten largest clones hold 50% to 75%. The source material was blood. These receptor sequences come from a man under 40 with Graves' ophthalmopathy.

This clonotype has just one count. V and J are TRBV27 and TRBJ2-2; tentative D call: TRBD1 (6 bases). Deletions cut 3 bases from V and 0 bases from J, with 8 bases between. The CDR3 loop spans 15 amino acids. Germline V gene sequence: CDR1 MNHEY, CDR2 SMNVEV (reference sequence). CDR3 coding DNA: TGTGCCAGCAGTTTGTACAGGGCGAACACCGGGGAGCTGTTTTTT. Amino acids: CASSLYRANTGELFF.

DNA of the CDR3: TGTGCCAGTAGTAGGACAGGGATAGATACGCAGTATTTT. It specifies CASSRTGIDTQYF. V gene TRBV19 combines with J gene TRBJ2-3, with 8 bases fitting TRBD1. The CDR3 loop spans 13 amino acids. Germline V lookup: CDR1 LNHDA, CDR2 SQIVND (reference sequence). The ends lost 4 bases at V and 5 bases at J; junction bases unmatched: 2.

This clonotype was seen a handful of times. In nucleotides, the CDR3 is TGCAGCGTTCGGACCACCGGGGAGCTGTTTTTT. Amino acids: CSVRTTGELFF. The chain uses TRBV29-1 and TRBJ2-2; D is undetermined. The germline V gene encodes CDR1 SQVTM and CDR2 ANQGSEA. The CDR3 extends over 11 amino acids. V lost 5 bases and J 4 bases, leaving 5 bases between the germline ends.

This clonotype appeared a few times. V gene TRBV20-1 combines with J gene TRBJ1-4, with D uncertain. The germline V and J ends were trimmed by 3 bases and 1 base, with 3 bases remaining between them. The CDR3 consists of 12 residues. Germline values: CDR1 DFQATT, CDR2 SNEGSKA (reference sequence). The CDR3 loop is CSARGTNEKLFF. Here the CDR3 DNA reads TGCAGTGCTAGGGGAACTAATGAAAAACTGTTTTTT.

This clonotype was counted at least ten times. The V gene is TRBV9, the J gene TRBJ2-7; a weak D match, TRBD2 (6 bases). Trimming cost V 0 bases and J 5 bases, with 12 bases left between them. The V gene's germline CDR1 is SGDLS and CDR2 YYNGEE. The CDR3 has 14 amino acids. DNA for the CDR3: TGTGCCAGCAGCGTAGAACCCCTAGCGAACGAGCAGTACTTC. It encodes CASSVEPLANEQYF.

The chain carries TRBV19 and TRBJ2-7, with D tentatively TRBD1 or TRBD2 (6 bases each). Germline V CDR1 and CDR2: LNHDA, SQIVND (reference sequence). The ends were cut back, 5 bases at V and 4 bases at J, with 18 bases in the middle. This CDR3 is 15 amino acids long. The CDR3 DNA follows: TGTGCCAGTAGTCACGGCGTAGGGGGAGGATACGAGCAGTACTTC. Its protein product is CASSHGVGGGYEQYF.

This clonotype was seen many times. The rearrangement links TRBV20-1 to TRBJ2-1, with D perhaps TRBD1 (5 bases). Trimming cost V 8 bases and J 1 base, with 12 bases left between them. Germline loops: CDR1 DFQATT, CDR2 SNEGSKA (reference sequence). The CDR3 runs to 13 residues. The CDR3 region is CSPRAQSYNEQFF. The CDR3 nucleotides read TGCAGTCCCAGGGCACAGTCCTACAATGAGCAGTTCTTC.

This clonotype was seen at least ten times. This chain connects TRBV6-1 to TRBJ2-3, with 10 bases that match TRBD1. V gave up 3 bases and J gave up 2 bases; unmatched junction bases: 11. Germline CDR1 MNHNS, CDR2 SASEGT. This CDR3 is 18 amino acids long. CDR3 loop: CASSDFPLTGGTTDTQYF. The CDR3, as DNA: TGTGCCAGCAGTGATTTCCCCCTGACAGGGGGCACCACAGATACGCAGTATTTT.

There are many counts of this clonotype. The chain combines TRBV5-1 with TRBJ2-2; the match to TRBD2 covers 9 bases. Germline CDR1 reads SGHRS; CDR2 reads YFSETQ. CDR3 length equals 16 residues. V lost 4 bases and J lost 0; bases outside the gene matches: 4. CDR3 residues: CASSATSGANTGELFF. The DNA for the CDR3 is TGCGCCAGCAGCGCGACTAGCGGAGCGAACACCGGGGAGCTGTTTTTT. The full variable domain, rest sourced from reference TRBV5-1 and TRBJ2-2, is KAGVTQTPRYLIKTRGQQVTLSCSPISGHRSVSWYQQTPGQGLQFLFEYFSETQRNKGNFPGRFSGRQFSNSRSEMNVSTLELGDSALYLCASSATSGANTGELFFGEGSRLTVL.

Concerning this clonotype: A read error may explain this, as a much larger clone is one base away. The genes are TRBV6-2 or TRBV6-3 and TRBJ2-1; D might be TRBD1 or TRBD2, each matching 5 bases. Trimming stripped 4 bases from V and 8 bases from J, with 21 bases between. In germline, CDR1 is MNHEY, CDR2 SVGEGT. CDR3 length: 16 residues. The CDR3 nucleotides read TGTGCCAGCAGTTCGCCACCGGGACGCCAAATGGATGAGCAGTTCTTC. It encodes CASSSPPGRQMDEQFF.

This clonotype appeared many times. V is TRBV2 and J is TRBJ2-1, with a weak D call TRBD2 (6 bases). Germline V gives CDR1 SNHLY, CDR2 FYNNEI. Between the trimmed V and J ends, which lost 7 bases and 5 bases, there was a span of 12 bases. This CDR3 region has 13 residues. The CDR3 sequence: CASMGSSDNEQFF. CDR3 DNA sequence: TGTGCCAGCATGGGTTCTAGCGACAATGAGCAGTTCTTC.

V gene TRBV27 combines with J gene TRBJ2-3; D might be TRBD1 (6 bases). This CDR3 has 17 amino acids. From germline, CDR1 is MNHEY and CDR2 SMNVEV (reference sequence). V gave up 0 bases and J gave up 7 bases, with 20 bases separating them. The CDR3 DNA follows: TGTGCCAGCAGTTTATCACCCAATTTGGACAGCATACATACGCAGTATTTT. Its translation is CASSLSPNLDSIHTQYF.

This clonotype was counted between two and nine times. This chain links TRBV10-2 with TRBJ2-1; a weak D match, TRBD2 (5 bases). The CDR3 runs 13 residues. Germline V lookup: CDR1 WSHSY, CDR2 SAAADI. V lost 8 bases to trimming and J lost 8 bases, with 16 bases between them. CDR3 nucleotide sequence: TGCGCCAGCGCAAGGACTTCCGTTGATGAGCAGTTCTTC. It is translated as CASARTSVDEQFF.

This chain connects TRBV2 to TRBJ2-2, with TRBD2 matching 13 bases. The V gene end was trimmed by 6 bases and the J gene end by 8 bases; junction bases not matched to a gene: 9. This CDR3 region has 16 residues. Per germline, CDR1 SNHLY and CDR2 FYNNEI. As DNA, the CDR3 is TGTGCCAGCAGGTCCACTAGCGGGAGGGCCTGGGGGGAGCTGTTTTTT. Amino acids: CASRSTSGRAWGELFF.

V gene TRBV29-1 combines with J gene TRBJ2-7, with a possible D match to TRBD2 (6 bases). This CDR3 comprises 13 residues. CDR1 and CDR2 from the germline V gene are SQVTM and ANQGSEA. The V end was cut by 3 bases, the J end by 3 bases, with 12 bases between. CDR3 coding DNA: TGCAGCGTTGACGGGACTGGAGACTACGAGCAGTACTTC. It is translated as CSVDGTGDYEQYF.